This T cell receptor (beta chain) was identified during a study of identical twins (dated by TCRdb to 2015 to 2016). For the study in its entirety: To test whether fetal clonotypes persist, the study used deep sequencing on TCR alpha and beta repertoires from monozygotic twins, unrelated adults of various ages, and cord blood. To rule out contamination, replicate twin experiments were performed at different times with different library preparation protocols.

General conclusions and limits of the study: Recombination models systematically underestimated out-of-frame TCR alpha sharing in monozygotic twins but agreed with sharing between unrelated individuals. Out-of-frame TCR alpha sequences shared between twins showed an excess of low generation-probability sequences compared with coincidental sharing between unrelated individuals. Abundant cord blood beta clonotypes had fewer insertions, young adult naive repertoires showed a similar but weaker trend, and memory repertoires showed no such trend. Zero-insertion analyses could be partly confounded by invariant T cells such as MAIT and iNKT, although diverse VJ usage argued against such confounding for most clonotypes. Because the same donors could not be followed over many years, the conclusions relied on cross-sectional statistical analysis. Excess twin sharing in beta out-of-frame sequences was weaker because fewer shared sequences lowered the signal-to-noise ratio.

The cysteine opens and the phenylalanine closes a CDR3 of 15 amino acids. Only CDR3 DNA is held: 45 bases, read in frame from base 1. Sequences SQVTM (CDR1) and ANQGSEA (CDR2) are obtained from the germline V gene. V was cut back by 3 bases and J by 10 bases, leaving a gap of 22 bases between them. This clonotype was recorded a few times. Its cognate antigen has yet to be identified. No much larger clonotype is one base removed from it; base qualities were not supplied. All donors were healthy Caucasians. The twin cohort comprised three pairs of female monozygotic twins, all aged roughly 18 to 30 years. RNA for TCR libraries was isolated from peripheral blood mononuclear cells. The library was made by 5' RACE. Sequencing took place on an Illumina HiSeq 2000. A universal primer binding site was added through template switching, and the final cDNA carried a unique molecular identifier so that TCR cDNA molecules could be counted accurately. First-strand cDNA for TCR alpha and beta chains was synthesized from specific primers in the conserved constant-segment region. To control for contamination, every cDNA library carried two barcodes: a SMART-Mk sample barcode plus Illumina barcodes. TruSeq adapter sequences, together with Illumina sample barcodes, were added in two successive PCR steps. The TCR alpha and beta cDNA libraries were sequenced on the Illumina HiSeq platform using custom primers. On the authors' methods: Raw reads were processed with MiGEC to extract unique molecular identifiers, and MiXCR was used to determine CDR3 positions. For each individual, recombination models were inferred using an EM algorithm with the repgenHMM and IGoR tools. The tcR package in R was used for shared clonotype analysis, with sharing normalized by the product of cloneset sizes. To study raw recombination free of thymic and clonal selection effects, out-of-frame nonproductive sequences were analyzed. In TCRdb, the public reads were trimmed at Q25 with fastp and aligned with MiXCR, with productive beta chains retained. Rows with a matching CDR3 protein are joined into one entry that keeps the most common DNA and genes. The V and J calls were not made by the authors but by TCRdb's processing. For this sample the table gives some 560,000 distinct CDR3 sequences, of which around 9.6% were detected only once. Together, the top ten hold roughly 3.2% of the sample.

This same sample was also taken into another study, of yellow fever vaccine responses in identical twins. As the second paper documents: The authors reported that the T cell response to vaccination in identical twins appeared partly convergent and partly personalized. In the study, vaccine-responding T cell clones were precisely tracked in identical twins.

The source of this sequence is a woman aged 18-29 years in good health. Specimen: PBMCs. This sequence uses TRBV29-1 and TRBJ2-1; the D region possibly corresponds to TRBD2 (6 bases align). The CDR3 sequence is CSVDPRGRRGGEQFF. The nucleotide sequence reads as follows: TGCAGCGTTGATCCCCGCGGCAGGCGTGGGGGGGAGCAGTTCTTC.